This note documents a single T cell receptor beta chain sequence. No antigen is known for it. Base qualities are not provided; no much larger clone lies one nucleotide away. The sample comes from a study of persistence of HIV-infected CD4 T cells (dated by TCRdb to about 2020). About the full investigation: The median time participants had been on suppressive ART was about 8 years. TCRbeta sequencing assessed the clonality of all cells in each sorted population, while proviral sequencing assessed the clonality of infected cells. The study isolated CMV- and HIV-1 Gag-responding CD4+ T cells from ART-treated individuals to examine antigen-driven clonal expansion of HIV-1-infected cells. Apart from two participants who underwent leukapheresis at a single time point, peripheral blood samples of up to about 180 mL were collected from participants at multiple time points. The TCR cluster analysis across participants included roughly 8 participants for CMV and roughly seven participants for Gag.

Beyond this particular receptor, the publication reports: Degenerate expanded CDR3beta sequences were enriched in antigen-responding cells, suggesting convergent selection of CD4+ responses to CMV and Gag. Few individuals were included in the study, and only a limited range of antigens was tested. Bulk TCR analyses could not be limited to the rare CMV-responding cells that actually contained HIV-1 proviruses. A correlation was observed between TCR oligoclonality and proviral oligoclonality within the same sorted populations. TCRbeta richness in CMV- and Gag-responding cells was significantly lower than in anti-CD3/anti-CD28-responding cells; CMV-responding cells had higher oligoclonality than CD3/CD28-stimulated and Gag-responding cells.

The immunoSEQ hsTCRB assay version 4 in survey mode was used to sequence TCRbeta repertoires from genomic DNA. For TCRbeta sequencing, genomic DNA was diluted to approximately 9.6 ng/uL, and up to 1 ug was used per sample. The original pipeline was this. ImmunoSeq Analyzer 3.0 was used for analysis of TCRbeta data, and diversity was computed on productive nucleotide rearrangements. Using the Immunarch R package, the improved Chao index served to estimate lower-bound TCR diversity and the Gini coefficient served to estimate clonality. When different nucleotide rearrangements encoded the same CDR3beta amino acid sequence, each rearrangement was treated as a distinct clonotype. Differential abundance analysis identified TCRbeta sequences significantly enriched in antigen-responding cells relative to anti-CD3/anti-CD28-activated cells. GLIPH2 clustered TCRs by predicted peptide-MHC specificity, both within individual participants and across merged participant data sets. As stored in TCRdb, this immuneACCESS dataset retains in-frame rearrangements with V and J assigned. A fraction of the clones does not appear; measured against another copy, unresolved V genes explain less than half of the discrepancy, and the remainder lacks a known reason. V, J and clone size are those of that table, while D and trimming were read from the DNA. This sample lists thousands of clones; about 56% were detected once. The ten largest clones take up 15% to 20% of the sample.

The sample's treatment or condition, from its label and the paper: suppressive antiretroviral therapy. Lysates of CMV-infected fibroblasts were used at about 11 ug/mL for cell stimulation. Responding CD4+ T cells were sorted by upregulation of both CD40 ligand and CD69. HIV-1-infected adults in whom suppressive ART had been started during chronic infection were enrolled as participants. For at least 4 years, the participants' plasma HIV-1 RNA had been undetectable, below 50 copies/mL. To be included, participants needed a CD4+ T cell count above 400 cells/uL and a positive CMV serology. Before stimulation, PBMCs were isolated using density centrifugation and depleted of CD8+ T cells. For under 20 hours, the CD8-depleted PBMCs were stimulated with anti-CD28/CD49d costimulation, a CD40-blocking antibody, and enfuvirtide to prevent new infections. Cells were sorted on a Beckman Coulter MoFlo Legacy or XDP sorter, with propidium iodide excluding dead cells. Genomic DNA was extracted using the QIAamp DNA Mini Kit for samples with more than one million cells and using the Quick-DNA Microprep Kit for all other samples.

The germline V gene supplies CDR1 SGHVS and CDR2 FNYEAQ. The CDR3, cysteine through phenylalanine, is 15 amino acids long. The kept DNA is CDR3 alone, 45 bases in frame from the first base. V and J are trimmed by 4 bases and 7 bases, and the gene matches miss 6 bases of the junction. The rearranged chain carries TRBV7-6 and TRBJ2-7, with 14 bases matching TRBD2. This TCR derives from an adult man with HIV who was CMV-seropositive. The sequences come from CD4+ T cells sorted from PBMCs after approximately 19-hour stimulation, collected from a patient who received antiretroviral therapy. The cell subset or site label corresponds to: CD40L+CD69+ CD4 T cells responding to CMV lysate. The DNA sequence follows: TGTGCCAGCAGCTCCGGGACTAGCGGGAGAGTTGAGCAGTACTTC. Its protein reads: CASSSGTSGRVEQYF.